A selection of T cell receptor beta chains follows, all from one sample in a study of human T cells and chemical hapten exposure. TCRdb analysed the reads with MiXCR anew, one entry per CDR3 protein. The table includes about 120,000 distinct CDR3 sequences, over 7.5% detected once. The sequencing input was whole blood. The receptors stem from a human donor in good health. Some clones in this sample may be carry-over from other donors' samples. Each CDR3 is given with its conserved first and last residue. Each record gives: V gene, D gene, J gene, clone size, CDR3 protein, CDR3 DNA. D genes are given only for firm matches. Some rows mark clone size as missing; the rest say once, few, many or name a class of expanded clone.

TRBV7-6	.	TRBJ1-1	many	CASSLEVNTEAFF	TGTGCCAGCAGCTTAGAGGTGAACACTGAAGCTTTCTTT
TRBV18	TRBD1	TRBJ1-1	.	CASSPGTGFLNTEAFF	TGTGCCAGCTCACCCGGGACAGGGTTTCTGAACACTGAAGCTTTCTTT
TRBV14	.	TRBJ2-3	few	CASGETGTDTQYF	TGTGCCAGCGGAGAAACAGGCACAGATACGCAGTATTTT
TRBV23-1	.	TRBJ2-7	few	CASTQPLPVRTAFYEQYF	TGCGCCAGCACCCAACCCCTCCCTGTACGTACCGCCTTCTACGAGCAGTACTTC
TRBV7-2	.	TRBJ1-5	many	CASSGQGGGPQHF	TGTGCCAGCAGCGGTCAAGGGGGAGGGCCCCAGCATTTT
TRBV2	.	TRBJ2-1	.	CASIDSYNEQFF	TGTGCCAGCATAGACAGCTACAATGAGCAGTTCTTC
TRBV25-1	.	TRBJ1-6	few	CASSDGARGSPLHF	TGTGCCAGCAGTGATGGGGCGAGAGGTTCACCCCTCCACTTT
TRBV14	.	TRBJ2-7	many	CASSHLGTSYEQYF	TGTGCCAGCAGCCATCTAGGGACCTCCTACGAGCAGTACTTC
TRBV10-3	.	TRBJ1-5	many	CAISEGGNQPQHF	TGTGCCATCAGTGAGGGGGGGAATCAGCCCCAGCATTTT
TRBV6-6	.	TRBJ1-5	few	CASSYSIESGDVGNQPQHF	TGTGCCAGCAGTTACTCGATAGAATCAGGGGACGTAGGCAATCAGCCCCAGCATTTT
TRBV11-2	TRBD1	TRBJ2-1	few	CASSLDPETGNDNEQFF	TGTGCCAGCAGCTTAGATCCTGAGACAGGGAACGACAATGAGCAGTTCTTC
TRBV29-1	.	TRBJ1-6	many	CSVRQTDNSPLHF	TGCAGCGTACGACAGACGGATAATTCACCCCTCCACTTT
TRBV20-1	TRBD2	TRBJ2-1	many	CSARGLAHSYNEQFF	TGCAGTGCTAGAGGACTAGCCCACTCCTACAATGAGCAGTTCTTC